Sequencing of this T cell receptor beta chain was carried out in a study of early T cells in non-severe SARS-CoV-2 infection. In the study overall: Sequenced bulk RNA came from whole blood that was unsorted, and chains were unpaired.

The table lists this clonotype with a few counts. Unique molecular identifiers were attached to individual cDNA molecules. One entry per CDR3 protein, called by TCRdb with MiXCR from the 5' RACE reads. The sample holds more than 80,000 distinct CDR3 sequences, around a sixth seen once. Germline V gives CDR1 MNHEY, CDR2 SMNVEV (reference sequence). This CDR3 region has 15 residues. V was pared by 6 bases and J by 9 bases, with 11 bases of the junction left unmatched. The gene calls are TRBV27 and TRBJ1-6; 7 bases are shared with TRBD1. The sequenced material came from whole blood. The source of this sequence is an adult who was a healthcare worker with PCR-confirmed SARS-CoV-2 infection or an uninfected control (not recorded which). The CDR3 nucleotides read TGTGCCAGCAGAAATTGGGACAGCCGGATTTCACCCCTCCACTTT. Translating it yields CASRNWDSRISPLHF.